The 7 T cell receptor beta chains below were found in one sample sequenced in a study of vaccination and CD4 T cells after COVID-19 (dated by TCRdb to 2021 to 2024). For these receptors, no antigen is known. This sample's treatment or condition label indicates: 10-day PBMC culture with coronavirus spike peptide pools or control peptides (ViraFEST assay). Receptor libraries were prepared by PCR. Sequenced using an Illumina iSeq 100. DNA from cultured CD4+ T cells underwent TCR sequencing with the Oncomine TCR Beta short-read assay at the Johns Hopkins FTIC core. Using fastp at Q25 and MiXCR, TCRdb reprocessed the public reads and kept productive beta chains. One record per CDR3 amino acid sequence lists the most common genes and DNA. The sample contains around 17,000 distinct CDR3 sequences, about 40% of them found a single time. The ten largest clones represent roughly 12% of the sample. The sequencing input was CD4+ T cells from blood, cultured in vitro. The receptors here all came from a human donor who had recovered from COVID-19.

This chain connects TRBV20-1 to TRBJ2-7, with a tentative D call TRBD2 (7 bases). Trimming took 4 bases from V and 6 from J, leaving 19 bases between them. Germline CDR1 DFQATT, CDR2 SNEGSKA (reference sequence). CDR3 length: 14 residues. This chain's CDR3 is CSAKEGGPAGEQYF. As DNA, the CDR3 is TGCAGTGCTAAAGAGGGGGGGCCCGCAGGCGAGCAGTACTTC.

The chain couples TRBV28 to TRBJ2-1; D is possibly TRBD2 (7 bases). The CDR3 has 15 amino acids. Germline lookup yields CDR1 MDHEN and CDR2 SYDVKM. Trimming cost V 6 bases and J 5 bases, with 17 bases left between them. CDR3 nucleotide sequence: TGTGCCAGCAGCGAGGGGGGGGGAGTTGACAATGAGCAGTTCTTC. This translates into CASSEGGGVDNEQFF.

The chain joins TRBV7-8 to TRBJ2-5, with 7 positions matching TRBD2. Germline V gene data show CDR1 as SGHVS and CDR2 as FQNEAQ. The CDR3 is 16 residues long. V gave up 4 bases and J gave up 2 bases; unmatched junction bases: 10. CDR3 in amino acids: CASSSYDTSAQETQYF. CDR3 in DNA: TGTGCCAGCAGCTCTTACGATACTAGCGCGCAAGAGACCCAGTACTTC.

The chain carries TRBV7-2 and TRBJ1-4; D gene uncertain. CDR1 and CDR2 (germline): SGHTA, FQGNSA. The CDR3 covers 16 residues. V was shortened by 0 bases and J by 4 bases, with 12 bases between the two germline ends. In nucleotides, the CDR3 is TGTGCCAGCAGCTTAGCGGAGGTCAGCCTTAATGAAAAACTGTTTTTT. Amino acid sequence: CASSLAEVSLNEKLFF.

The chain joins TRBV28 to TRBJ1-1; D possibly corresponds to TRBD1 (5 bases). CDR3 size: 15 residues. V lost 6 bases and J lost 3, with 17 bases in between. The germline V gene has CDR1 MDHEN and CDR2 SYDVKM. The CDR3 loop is CASSHGGGTDTEAFF. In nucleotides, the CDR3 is TGTGCCAGCAGCCATGGGGGAGGGACGGACACTGAAGCTTTCTTT.

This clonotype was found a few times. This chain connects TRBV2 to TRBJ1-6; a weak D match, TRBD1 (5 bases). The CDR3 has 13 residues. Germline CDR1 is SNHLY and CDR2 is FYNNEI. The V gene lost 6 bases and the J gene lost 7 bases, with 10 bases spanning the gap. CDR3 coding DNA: TGTGCCAGCAGCGGGACCGCGAATTCACCCCTCCACTTT. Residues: CASSGTANSPLHF. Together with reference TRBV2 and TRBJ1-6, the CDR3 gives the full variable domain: EPEVTQTPSHQVTQMGQEVILRCVPISNHLYFYWYRQILGQKVEFLVSFYNNEISEKSEIFDDQFSVERPDGSNFTLKIRSTKLEDSAMYFCASSGTANSPLHFGNGTRLTVT.

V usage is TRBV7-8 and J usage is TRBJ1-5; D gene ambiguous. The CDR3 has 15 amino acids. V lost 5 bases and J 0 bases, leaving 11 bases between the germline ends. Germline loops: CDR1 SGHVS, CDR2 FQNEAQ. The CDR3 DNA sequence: TGTGCCAGCAGCCCGAGGATCTTTAGCAATCAGCCCCAGCATTTT. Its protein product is CASSPRIFSNQPQHF.